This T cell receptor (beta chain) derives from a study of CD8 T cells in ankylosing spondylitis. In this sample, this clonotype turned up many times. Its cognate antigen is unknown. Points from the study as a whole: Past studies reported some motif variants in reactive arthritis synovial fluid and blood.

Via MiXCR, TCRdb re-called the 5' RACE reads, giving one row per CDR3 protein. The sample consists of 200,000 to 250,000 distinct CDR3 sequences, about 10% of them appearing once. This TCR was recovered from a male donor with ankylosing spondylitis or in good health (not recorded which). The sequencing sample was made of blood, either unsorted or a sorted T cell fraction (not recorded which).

The CDR3 here is CASSLSLWTAPYNSPLHF. The CDR3 coding sequence is TGCGCCAGCAGCTTGTCTCTTTGGACGGCCCCCTATAATTCACCCCTCCACTTT. The chain couples TRBV5-1 to TRBJ1-6; D gene uncertain. The CDR3 has 18 amino acids. From germline, CDR1 is SGHRS and CDR2 YFSETQ. V was shortened by 1 base and J by 2 bases, with 16 bases between the two germline ends.